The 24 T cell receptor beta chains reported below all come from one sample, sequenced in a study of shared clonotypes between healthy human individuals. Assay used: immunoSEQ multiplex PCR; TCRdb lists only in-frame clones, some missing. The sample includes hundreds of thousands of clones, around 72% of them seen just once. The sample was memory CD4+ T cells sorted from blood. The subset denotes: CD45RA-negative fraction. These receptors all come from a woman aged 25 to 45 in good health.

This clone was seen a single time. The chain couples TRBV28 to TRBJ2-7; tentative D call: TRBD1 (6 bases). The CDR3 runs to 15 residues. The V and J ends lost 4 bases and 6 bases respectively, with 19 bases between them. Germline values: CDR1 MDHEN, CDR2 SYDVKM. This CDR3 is CASSSRGAPSLEQYF. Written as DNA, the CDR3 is TGTGCCAGCAGTTCCAGGGGCGCTCCCAGCCTCGAGCAGTACTTC.

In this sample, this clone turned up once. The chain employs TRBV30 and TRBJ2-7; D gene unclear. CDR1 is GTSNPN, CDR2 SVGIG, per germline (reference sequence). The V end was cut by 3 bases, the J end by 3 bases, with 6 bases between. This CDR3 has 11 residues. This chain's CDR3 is CAWSALYEQYF. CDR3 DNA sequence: TGTGCCTGGAGCGCTCTCTACGAGCAGTACTTC.

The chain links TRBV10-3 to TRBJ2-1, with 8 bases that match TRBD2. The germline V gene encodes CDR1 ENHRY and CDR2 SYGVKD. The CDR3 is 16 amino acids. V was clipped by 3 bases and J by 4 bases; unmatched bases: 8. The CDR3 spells CAISDPLAGQYNEQFF. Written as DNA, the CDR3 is TGTGCCATCAGTGATCCCCTAGCGGGCCAATACAATGAGCAGTTCTTC.

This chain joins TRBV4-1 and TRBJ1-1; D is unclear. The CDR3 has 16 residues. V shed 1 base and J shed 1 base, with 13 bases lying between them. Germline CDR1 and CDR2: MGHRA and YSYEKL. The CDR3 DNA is TGCGCCAGCAGCCAAGCTCCCCCAAATAAGAACACTGAAGCTTTCTTT. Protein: CASSQAPPNKNTEAFF.

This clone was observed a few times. The chain's CDR3 is CASSSDRGYEKLFF. CDR3 sequence (DNA): TGTGCCAGCAGTTCTGACAGGGGTTACGAAAAACTGTTTTTT. The V and J genes are TRBV5-4 and TRBJ1-4; 8 nucleotides line up with TRBD1. The J segment lost 8 bases and the V segment lost 5 bases, leaving 8 bases of the junction unmatched. Germline V gene sequence: CDR1 SGHNT, CDR2 YYREEE (reference sequence). The CDR3 spans 14 residues.

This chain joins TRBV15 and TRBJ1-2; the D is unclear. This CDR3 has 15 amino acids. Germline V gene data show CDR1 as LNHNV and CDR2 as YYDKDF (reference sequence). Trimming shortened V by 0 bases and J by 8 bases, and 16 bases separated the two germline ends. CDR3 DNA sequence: TGTGCCACCAGCAGAGACCTCCCGTTGCGAGGCGGCTACACCTTC. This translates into CATSRDLPLRGGYTF.

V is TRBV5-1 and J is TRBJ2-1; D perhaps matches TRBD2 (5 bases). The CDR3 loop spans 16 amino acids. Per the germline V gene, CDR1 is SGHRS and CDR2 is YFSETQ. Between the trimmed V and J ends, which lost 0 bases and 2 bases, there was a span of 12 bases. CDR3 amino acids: CASSLERGVTYNEQFF. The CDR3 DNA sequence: TGCGCCAGCAGCTTGGAACGGGGAGTCACCTACAATGAGCAGTTCTTC.

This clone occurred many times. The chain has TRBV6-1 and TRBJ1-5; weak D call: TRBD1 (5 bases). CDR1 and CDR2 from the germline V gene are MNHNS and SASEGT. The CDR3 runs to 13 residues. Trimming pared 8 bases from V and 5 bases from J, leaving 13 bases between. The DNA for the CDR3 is TGTGCCAGCTTCGGGGGTTGGTATCAGCCCCAGCATTTT. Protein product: CASFGGWYQPQHF.

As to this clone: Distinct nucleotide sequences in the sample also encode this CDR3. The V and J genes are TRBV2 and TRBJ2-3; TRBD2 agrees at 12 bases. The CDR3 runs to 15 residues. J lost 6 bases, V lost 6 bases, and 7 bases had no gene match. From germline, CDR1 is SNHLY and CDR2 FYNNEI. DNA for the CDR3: TGTGCCAGCAGCGCTAGCGGGAGGGCCGTGGATACGCAGTATTTT. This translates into CASSASGRAVDTQYF. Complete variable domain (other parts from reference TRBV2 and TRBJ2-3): EPEVTQTPSHQVTQMGQEVILRCVPISNHLYFYWYRQILGQKVEFLVSFYNNEISEKSEIFDDQFSVERPDGSNFTLKIRSTKLEDSAMYFCASSASGRAVDTQYFGPGTRLTVL.

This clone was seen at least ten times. The DNA for the CDR3 is TGTGCCAGCAGTGAACTGACTAGCGGGAGTAACATTCAGTACTTC. Its translation: CASSELTSGSNIQYF. V is TRBV2 and J is TRBJ2-4; the match to TRBD2 covers 12 bases. Germline CDR1 reads SNHLY; CDR2 reads FYNNEI. The CDR3 runs 15 residues. With V trimmed by 2 bases and J by 7 bases, 3 bases remained unmatched.

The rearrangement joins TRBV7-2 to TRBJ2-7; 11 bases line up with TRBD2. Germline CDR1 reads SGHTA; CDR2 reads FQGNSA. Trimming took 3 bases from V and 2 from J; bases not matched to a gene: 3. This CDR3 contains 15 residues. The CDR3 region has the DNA TGTGCCAGCAGCTTTTATAGCGGGAGGGCCTACGAGCAGTACTTC. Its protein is CASSFYSGRAYEQYF. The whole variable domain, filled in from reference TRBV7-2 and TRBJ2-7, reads GAGVSQSPSNKVTEKGKDVELRCDPISGHTALYWYRQSLGQGLEFLIYFQGNSAPDKSGLPSDRFSAERTGGSVSTLTIQRTQQEDSAVYLCASSFYSGRAYEQYFGPGTRLTVT.

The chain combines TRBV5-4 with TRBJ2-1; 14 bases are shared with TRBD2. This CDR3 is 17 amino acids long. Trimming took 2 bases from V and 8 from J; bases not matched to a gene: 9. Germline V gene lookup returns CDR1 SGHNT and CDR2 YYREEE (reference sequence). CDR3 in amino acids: CASSLGAGTSGRYEQFF. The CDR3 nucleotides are TGTGCCAGCAGCTTAGGGGCCGGGACTAGCGGGAGATATGAGCAGTTCTTC.

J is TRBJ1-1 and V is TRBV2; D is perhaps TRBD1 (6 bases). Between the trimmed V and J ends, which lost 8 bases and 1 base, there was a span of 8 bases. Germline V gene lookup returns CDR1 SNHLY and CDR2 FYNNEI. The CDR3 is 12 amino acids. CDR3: CASHRANTEAFF. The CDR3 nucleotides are TGTGCCAGCCACAGGGCGAACACTGAAGCTTTCTTT.

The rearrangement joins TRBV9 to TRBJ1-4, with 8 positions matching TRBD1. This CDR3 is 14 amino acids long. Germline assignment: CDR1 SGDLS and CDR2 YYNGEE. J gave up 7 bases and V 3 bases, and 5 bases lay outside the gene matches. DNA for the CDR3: TGTGCCAGCAGCGCGAGACAGGGGAGTGAAAAACTGTTTTTT. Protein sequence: CASSARQGSEKLFF.

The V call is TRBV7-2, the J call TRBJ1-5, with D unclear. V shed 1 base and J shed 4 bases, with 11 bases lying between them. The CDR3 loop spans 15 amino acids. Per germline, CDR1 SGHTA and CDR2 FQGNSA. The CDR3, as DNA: TGTGCCAGCAGCTTAGGCGTTGGGGTTAATCAGCCCCAGCATTTT. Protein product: CASSLGVGVNQPQHF. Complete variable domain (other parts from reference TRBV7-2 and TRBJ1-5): GAGVSQSPSNKVTEKGKDVELRCDPISGHTALYWYRQSLGQGLEFLIYFQGNSAPDKSGLPSDRFSAERTGGSVSTLTIQRTQQEDSAVYLCASSLGVGVNQPQHFGDGTRLSIL.

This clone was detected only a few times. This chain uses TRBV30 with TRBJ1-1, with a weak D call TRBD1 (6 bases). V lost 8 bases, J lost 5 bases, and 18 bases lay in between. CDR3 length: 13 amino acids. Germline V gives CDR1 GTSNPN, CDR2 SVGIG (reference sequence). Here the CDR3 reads CAGSQGRGTEAFF. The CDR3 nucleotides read TGTGCCGGCTCGCAGGGGCGAGGGACTGAAGCTTTCTTT.

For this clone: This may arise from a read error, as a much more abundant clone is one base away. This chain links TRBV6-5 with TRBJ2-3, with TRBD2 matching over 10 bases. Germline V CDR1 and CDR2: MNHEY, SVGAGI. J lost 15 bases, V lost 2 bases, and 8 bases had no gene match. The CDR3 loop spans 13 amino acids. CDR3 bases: TGTGCCAGCAGTTACGAAGCGGGAGGGCACGCATATTTT. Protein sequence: CASSYEAGGHAYF.

CDR3 in DNA: TGCGCCAGCAGCCCGGGAGGGACGGGGAACACTGAAGCTTTCTTT. This encodes CASSPGGTGNTEAFF. The rearrangement joins TRBV5-1 to TRBJ1-1, with a weak D call TRBD1 (5 bases). Germline CDR1 and CDR2: SGHRS and YFSETQ. Trimming pared 4 bases from V and 1 base from J, leaving 14 bases between. This CDR3 has 15 amino acids.

The CDR3 protein is CASAGSGILVEQYF. CDR3 nucleotides: TGCGCCAGCGCTGGCAGCGGGATCCTGGTCGAGCAGTACTTC. The rearrangement links TRBV23-1 to TRBJ2-7, with 7 bases matching TRBD2. TRBV23-1 is an ORF, and what it does is uncertain. The V segment lost 8 bases and the J segment 6 bases; nucleotides outside the gene matches: 13. There are 14 residues in the CDR3.

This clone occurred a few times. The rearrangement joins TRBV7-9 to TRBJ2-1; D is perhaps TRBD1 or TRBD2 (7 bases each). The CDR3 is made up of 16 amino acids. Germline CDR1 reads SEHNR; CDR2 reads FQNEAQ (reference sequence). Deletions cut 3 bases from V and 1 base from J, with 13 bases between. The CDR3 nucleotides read TGTGCCAGCAGCTTGGGGAGGGGGCTATCCTACAATGAGCAGTTCTTC. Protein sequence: CASSLGRGLSYNEQFF. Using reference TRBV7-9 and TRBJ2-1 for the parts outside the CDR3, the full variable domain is DTGVSQNPRHKITKRGQNVTFRCDPISEHNRLYWYRQTLGQGPEFLTYFQNEAQLEKSRLLSDRFSAERPKGSFSTLEIQRTEQGDSAMYLCASSLGRGLSYNEQFFGPGTRLTVL.

The CDR3 coding sequence is TGTGCCAGCAGGGTGGGAGGGCGTAGAGACGAGCAGTACTTC. It encodes CASRVGGRRDEQYF. The rearrangement links TRBV28 to TRBJ2-7; TRBD2 matches at 7 bases. Germline trimming cut 6 bases from V and 5 bases from J; bases unmatched to any gene: 10. Germline values: CDR1 MDHEN, CDR2 SYDVKM. This CDR3 region has 14 residues.

The CDR3 region is CASRQGVNTEAFF. CDR3 coding DNA: TGTGCCAGCAGGCAGGGAGTGAACACTGAAGCTTTCTTT. The V gene is TRBV6-6, the J gene TRBJ1-1; possibly TRBD1 for D (5 bases). This CDR3 has 13 amino acids. With 6 bases removed from V and 0 bases from J, the gap between germline ends came to 8 bases. Germline assignment: CDR1 MNHNY and CDR2 SVGAGI (reference sequence).

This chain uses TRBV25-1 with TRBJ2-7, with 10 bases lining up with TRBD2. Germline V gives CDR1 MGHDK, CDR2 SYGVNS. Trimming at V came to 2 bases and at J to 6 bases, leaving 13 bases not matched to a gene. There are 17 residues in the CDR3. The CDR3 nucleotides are TGTGCCAGCAGTGAACGGCCCCCTAGCGGGAGCTCTGGCGAGCAGTACTTC. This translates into CASSERPPSGSSGEQYF.

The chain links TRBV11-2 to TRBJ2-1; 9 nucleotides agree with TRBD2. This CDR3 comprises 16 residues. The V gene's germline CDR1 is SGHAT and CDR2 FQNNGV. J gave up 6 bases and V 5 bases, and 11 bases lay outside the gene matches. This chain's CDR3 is CASSPRGSGSRNEQFF. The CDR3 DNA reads TGTGCCAGCAGCCCCCGGGGTAGCGGGAGTCGCAATGAGCAGTTCTTC.